This T cell receptor beta chain derives from a study of cytomegalovirus exposure and HLA in healthy donors. CDR1 SGHTS and CDR2 YDEGEE come from the germline V gene. V lost 3 bases to trimming and J lost 5 bases; unmatched junction nucleotides: 7. The CDR3 spans 15 residues. Among the 120 or so subjects of the validation cohort, separate from the roughly 730-subject first cohort, were the donors. Regarding the study as a whole: The study listed 150 to 200 cytomegalovirus-associated TCR beta chains. Rarity marked most TCR sequences, yet some public TCRs occurred in many donors. Published work reported that the classifier diagnosed cytomegalovirus status with high specificity and sensitivity.

A remark on this clone: Its matching antigen is unknown.

Produced via immunoSEQ multiplex PCR; TCRdb's table is partial and in-frame only. The table lists some 150,000 clones, roughly 88% of them singletons. The chain couples TRBV5-8 to TRBJ2-1; 8 bases match TRBD2. This TCR came from a young woman in good health and CMV-seropositive. Specimen: PBMCs. CDR3: CASSSGLAPNNEQFF. As DNA, the CDR3 is TGTGCCAGCAGCTCCGGACTAGCCCCTAACAATGAGCAGTTCTTC. The complete variable domain, with remaining parts taken from reference TRBV5-8 and TRBJ2-1, reads EAGVTQSPTHLIKTRGQQATLRCSPISGHTSVYWYQQALGLGLQFLLWYDEGEERNRGNFPPRFSGRQFPNYSSELNVNALELEDSALYLCASSSGLAPNNEQFFGPGTRLTVL.